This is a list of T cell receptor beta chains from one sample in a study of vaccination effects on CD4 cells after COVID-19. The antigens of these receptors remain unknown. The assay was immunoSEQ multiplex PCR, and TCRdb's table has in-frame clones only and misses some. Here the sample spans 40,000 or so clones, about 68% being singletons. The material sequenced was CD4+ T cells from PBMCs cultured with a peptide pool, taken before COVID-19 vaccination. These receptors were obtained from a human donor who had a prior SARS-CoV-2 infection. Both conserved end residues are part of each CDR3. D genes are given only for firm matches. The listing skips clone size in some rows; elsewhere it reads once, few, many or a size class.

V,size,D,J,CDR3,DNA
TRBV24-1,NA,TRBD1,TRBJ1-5,CAIGGTGDNQPQHF,TGTGCCATCGGTGGGACAGGGGACAATCAGCCCCAGCATTTT
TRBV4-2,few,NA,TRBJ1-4,CASSQDFGRGEKLFF,TGTGCCAGCAGCCAAGATTTCGGGCGAGGTGAAAAACTGTTTTTT
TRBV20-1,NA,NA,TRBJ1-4,CSASGQGGEKLFF,TGCAGTGCTAGTGGTCAGGGAGGAGAAAAACTGTTTTTT
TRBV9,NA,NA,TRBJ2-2,CASSVDTGELFF,TGTGCCAGCAGCGTAGATACCGGGGAGCTGTTTTTT
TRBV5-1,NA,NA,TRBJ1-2,CASSLEGTVYGYTF,TGCGCCAGCAGCTTGGAGGGAACCGTCTATGGCTACACCTTC
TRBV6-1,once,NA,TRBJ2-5,CASSEGIQETQYF,TGTGCCAGCAGTGAAGGGATACAAGAGACCCAGTACTTC
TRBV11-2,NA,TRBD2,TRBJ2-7,CASSFQGLAEDF,TGTGCCAGCAGCTTCCAGGGACTAGCGGAGGACTTC
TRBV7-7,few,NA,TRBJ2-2,CASSPGTLNTGELFF,TGTGCTAGCAGCCCGGGGACTCTGAACACCGGGGAGCTGTTTTTT
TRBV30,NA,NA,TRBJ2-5,CAWSVQPLWTQYF,TGTGCCTGGAGTGTACAACCTCTGTGGACCCAGTACTTC
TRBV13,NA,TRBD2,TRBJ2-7,CASSRRRNTGGPSYEQYF,TGTGCCAGCAGCCGAAGAAGGAACACGGGAGGGCCCTCCTACGAGCAGTACTTC
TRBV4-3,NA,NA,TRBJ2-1,CASSQETVTNEQFF,TGCGCCAGCAGCCAAGAGACCGTGACCAATGAGCAGTTCTTC
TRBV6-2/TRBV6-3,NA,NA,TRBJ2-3,CASSYSAGDTDTQYF,TGTGCCAGCAGTTACTCGGCAGGGGACACAGATACGCAGTATTTT
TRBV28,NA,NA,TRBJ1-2,CASSWGGVTTNYGYTF,TGTGCCAGCAGTTGGGGGGGGGTAACTACTAACTATGGCTACACCTTC
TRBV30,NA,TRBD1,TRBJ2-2,CASTTGTNTGELFF,TGTGCCTCCACGACAGGGACGAACACCGGGGAGCTGTTTTTT
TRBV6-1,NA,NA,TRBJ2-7,CASSEAPDSYYEQYF,TGTGCCAGCAGTGAAGCCCCGGACAGTTACTACGAGCAGTACTTC
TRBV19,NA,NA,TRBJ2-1,CASSKSTRPGGGEQFF,TGTGCCAGTAGCAAGTCGACTAGACCCGGTGGCGGTGAGCAGTTCTTC
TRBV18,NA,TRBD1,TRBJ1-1,CASSPLGTGGNTEAFF,TGTGCCAGCTCACCACTCGGGACAGGGGGGAACACTGAAGCTTTCTTT
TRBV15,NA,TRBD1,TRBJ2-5,CATSPRTGGETQYF,TGTGCCACCAGCCCACGGACAGGGGGAGAGACCCAGTACTTC
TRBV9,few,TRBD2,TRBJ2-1,CASSPGLAGEQFF,TGTGCCAGCAGCCCCGGACTAGCAGGTGAGCAGTTCTTC
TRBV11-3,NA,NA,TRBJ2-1,CASSLGSEGHEQFF,TGTGCCAGCAGCTTAGGGAGCGAGGGTCATGAGCAGTTCTTC
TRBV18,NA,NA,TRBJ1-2,CASSPSQQGYNYGYTF,TGTGCCAGCTCACCTTCTCAGCAGGGGTATAACTATGGCTACACCTTC
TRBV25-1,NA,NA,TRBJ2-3,CASSGLDRGDTQYF,TGTGCCAGCAGTGGACTCGATCGGGGAGATACGCAGTATTTT
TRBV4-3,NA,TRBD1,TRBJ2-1,CASRQGATSSYNEQFF,TGCGCCAGCAGACAGGGGGCTACAAGCTCCTACAATGAGCAGTTCTTC
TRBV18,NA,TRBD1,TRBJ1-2,CASSENTGQFYGYTF,TGTGCCAGCTCAGAGAACACGGGACAGTTCTATGGCTACACCTTC
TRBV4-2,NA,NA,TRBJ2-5,CASSQDWDETQYF,TGTGCCAGCAGCCAAGATTGGGACGAGACCCAGTACTTC
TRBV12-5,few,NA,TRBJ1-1,CASGLVRVGNTEAFF,TGTGCTAGTGGTTTGGTAAGGGTGGGGAACACTGAAGCTTTCTTT
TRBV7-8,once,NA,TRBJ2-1,CASSLGDSHYYNEQFF,TGTGCCAGCAGCTTAGGAGACAGCCACTATTACAATGAGCAGTTCTTC
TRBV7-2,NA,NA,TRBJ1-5,CASSFQLQPQHF,TGTGCCAGCAGCTTTCAGCTTCAGCCCCAGCATTTT
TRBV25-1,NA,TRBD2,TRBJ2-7,CASSEPGTRYEQYF,TGTGCCAGCAGTGAACCCGGGACTAGATACGAGCAGTACTTC
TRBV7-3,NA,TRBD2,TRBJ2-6,CASSLRGIAGSRSSGANVLTF,TGTGCCAGCAGCTTAAGGGGTATAGCGGGGTCACGGAGCTCTGGGGCCAACGTCCTGACTTTC
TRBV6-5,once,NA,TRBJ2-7,CASSYSAGGVYEQYF,TGTGCCAGCAGTTATTCGGCAGGCGGGGTCTACGAGCAGTACTTC
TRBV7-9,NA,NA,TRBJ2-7,CASSLRGVDYREQYF,TGTGCCAGCAGCTTGAGGGGAGTCGACTACAGGGAGCAGTACTTC
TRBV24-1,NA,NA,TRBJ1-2,CATSEPHRSYGYTF,TGTGCCACCAGTGAACCCCACAGGTCCTATGGCTACACCTTC
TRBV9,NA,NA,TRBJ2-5,CASSAYRNPETQYF,TGTGCCAGCAGCGCCTACAGGAATCCAGAGACCCAGTACTTC
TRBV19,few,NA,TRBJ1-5,CASSRVNRVSNQPQHF,TGTGCCAGTAGTCGAGTAAACAGGGTATCGAATCAGCCCCAGCATTTT
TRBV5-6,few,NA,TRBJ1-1,CASSLMFSEAFF,TGTGCCAGCAGCCTTATGTTCTCTGAAGCTTTCTTT
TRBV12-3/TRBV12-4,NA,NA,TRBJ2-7,CASSPRVGLEQYF,TGTGCCAGCAGTCCGCGAGTAGGCCTCGAGCAGTACTTC
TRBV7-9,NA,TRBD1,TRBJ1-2,CASSTRQGSSSYGYTF,TGTGCCAGCAGCACTCGACAGGGTAGCTCCTCCTATGGCTACACCTTC
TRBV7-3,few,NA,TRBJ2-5,CASSLGYRGSGETQYF,TGTGCCAGCAGCTTAGGGTACCGGGGGTCAGGGGAGACCCAGTACTTC
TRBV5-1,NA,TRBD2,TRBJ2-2,CASSLSGANTGELFF,TGCGCCAGCAGCCTTAGCGGGGCGAACACCGGGGAGCTGTTTTTT
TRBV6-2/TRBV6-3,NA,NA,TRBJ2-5,CASSNYRKETQYF,TGTGCCAGCAGCAACTATCGAAAAGAGACCCAGTACTTC
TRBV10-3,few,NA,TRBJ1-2,CAISEGARNYGYTF,TGTGCCATCAGTGAGGGGGCGAGGAACTATGGCTACACCTTC
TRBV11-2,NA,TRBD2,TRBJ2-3,CASSFASGTMSPHTQYF,TGTGCCAGCAGCTTTGCCTCCGGGACTATGAGCCCCCATACGCAGTATTTT
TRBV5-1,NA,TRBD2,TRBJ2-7,CASSLPRAGGLHEQYF,TGCGCCAGCAGTCTTCCCAGAGCGGGGGGCCTCCACGAGCAGTACTTC
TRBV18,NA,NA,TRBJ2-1,CASSPAGVLDEQFF,TGTGCCAGCTCACCAGCTGGAGTGCTCGATGAGCAGTTCTTC
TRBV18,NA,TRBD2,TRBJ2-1,CASSPRLAGGNEQFF,TGTGCCAGCTCACCAAGACTAGCGGGAGGTAATGAGCAGTTCTTC
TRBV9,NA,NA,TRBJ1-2,CASSVDLQPGGYTF,TGTGCCAGCAGCGTAGATCTCCAGCCGGGGGGCTACACCTTC
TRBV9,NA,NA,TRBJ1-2,CASSVDAGDGYTF,TGTGCCAGCAGCGTAGACGCGGGGGATGGCTACACCTTC
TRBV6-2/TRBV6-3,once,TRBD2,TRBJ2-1,CASSYSSGRAYEQFF,TGTGCCAGCAGTTATTCTAGCGGGAGGGCCTATGAGCAGTTCTTC
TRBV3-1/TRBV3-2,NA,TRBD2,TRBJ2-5,CASSLLSGGPETQYF,TGTGCCAGCAGCCTACTGAGCGGGGGGCCCGAGACCCAGTACTTC
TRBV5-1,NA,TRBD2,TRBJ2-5,CASSPGTSGLQETQYF,TGCGCCAGCAGCCCCGGGACTAGCGGACTCCAAGAGACCCAGTACTTC
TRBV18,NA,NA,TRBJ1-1,CASSPQGATEAFF,TGTGCCAGCTCACCGCAGGGCGCCACTGAAGCTTTCTTT
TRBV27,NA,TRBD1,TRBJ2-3,CASRRYPGQSTDTQYF,TGTGCCAGCAGACGATATCCGGGACAGAGCACAGATACGCAGTATTTT